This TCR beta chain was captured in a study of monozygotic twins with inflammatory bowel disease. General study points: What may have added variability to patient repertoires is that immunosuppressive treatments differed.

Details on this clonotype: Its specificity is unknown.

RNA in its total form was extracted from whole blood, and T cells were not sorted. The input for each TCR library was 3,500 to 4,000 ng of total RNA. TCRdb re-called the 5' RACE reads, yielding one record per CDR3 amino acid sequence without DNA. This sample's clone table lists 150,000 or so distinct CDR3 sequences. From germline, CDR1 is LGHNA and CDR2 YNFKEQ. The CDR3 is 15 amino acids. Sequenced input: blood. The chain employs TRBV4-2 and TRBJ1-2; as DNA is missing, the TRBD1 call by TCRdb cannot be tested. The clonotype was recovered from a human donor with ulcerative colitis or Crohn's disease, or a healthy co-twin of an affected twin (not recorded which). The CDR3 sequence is CASSQVDRAGYGYTF.